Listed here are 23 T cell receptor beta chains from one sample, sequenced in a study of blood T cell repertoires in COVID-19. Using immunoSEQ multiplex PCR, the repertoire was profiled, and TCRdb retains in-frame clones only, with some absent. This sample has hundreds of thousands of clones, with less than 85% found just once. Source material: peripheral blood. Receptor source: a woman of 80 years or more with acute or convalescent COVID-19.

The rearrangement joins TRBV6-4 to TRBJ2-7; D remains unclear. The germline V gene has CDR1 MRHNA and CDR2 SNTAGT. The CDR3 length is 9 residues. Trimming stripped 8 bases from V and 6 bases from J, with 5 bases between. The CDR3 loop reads CASPREQYF. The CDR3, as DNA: TGTGCCAGCCCTCGCGAGCAGTACTTC.

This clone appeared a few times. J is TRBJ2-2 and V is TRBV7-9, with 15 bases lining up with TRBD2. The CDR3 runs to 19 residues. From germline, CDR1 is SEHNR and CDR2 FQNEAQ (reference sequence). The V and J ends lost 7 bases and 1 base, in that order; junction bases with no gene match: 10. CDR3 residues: CASTSLPGLAGGNTGELFF. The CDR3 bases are TGTGCCAGCACCTCTCTACCGGGACTAGCGGGGGGGAACACCGGGGAGCTGTTTTTT. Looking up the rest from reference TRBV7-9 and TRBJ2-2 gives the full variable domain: DTGVSQNPRHKITKRGQNVTFRCDPISEHNRLYWYRQTLGQGPEFLTYFQNEAQLEKSRLLSDRFSAERPKGSFSTLEIQRTEQGDSAMYLCASTSLPGLAGGNTGELFFGEGSRLTVL.

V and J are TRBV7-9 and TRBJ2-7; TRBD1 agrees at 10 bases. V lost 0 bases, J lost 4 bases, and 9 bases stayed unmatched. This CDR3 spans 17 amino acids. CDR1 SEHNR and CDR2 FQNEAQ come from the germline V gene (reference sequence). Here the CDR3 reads CASSLALGTGDLYEQYF. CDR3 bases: TGTGCCAGCAGCTTAGCGCTGGGGACAGGGGACCTATACGAGCAGTACTTC. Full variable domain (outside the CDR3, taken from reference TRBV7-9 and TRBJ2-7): DTGVSQNPRHKITKRGQNVTFRCDPISEHNRLYWYRQTLGQGPEFLTYFQNEAQLEKSRLLSDRFSAERPKGSFSTLEIQRTEQGDSAMYLCASSLALGTGDLYEQYFGPGTRLTVT.

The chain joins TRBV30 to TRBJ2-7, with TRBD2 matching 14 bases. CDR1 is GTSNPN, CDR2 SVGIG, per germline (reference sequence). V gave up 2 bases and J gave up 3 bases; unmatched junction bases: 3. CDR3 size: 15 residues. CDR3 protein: CAWSPGLAGDYEQYF. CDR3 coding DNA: TGTGCCTGGAGTCCGGGACTAGCGGGGGACTACGAGCAGTACTTC.

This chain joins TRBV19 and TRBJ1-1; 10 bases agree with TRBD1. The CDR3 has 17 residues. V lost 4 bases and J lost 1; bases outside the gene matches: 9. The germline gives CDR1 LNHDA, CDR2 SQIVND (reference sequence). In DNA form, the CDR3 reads TGTGCCAGTAGTACCTATCCGGGACAGGGGAGGAACACTGAAGCTTTCTTT. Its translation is CASSTYPGQGRNTEAFF.

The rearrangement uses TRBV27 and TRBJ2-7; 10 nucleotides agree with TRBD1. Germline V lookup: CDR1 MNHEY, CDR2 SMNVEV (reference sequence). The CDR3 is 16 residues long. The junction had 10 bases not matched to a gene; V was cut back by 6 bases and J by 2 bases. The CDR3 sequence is CASSRVSGQGAYEQYF. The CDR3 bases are TGTGCCAGCAGCAGAGTCTCTGGACAGGGGGCCTACGAGCAGTACTTC.

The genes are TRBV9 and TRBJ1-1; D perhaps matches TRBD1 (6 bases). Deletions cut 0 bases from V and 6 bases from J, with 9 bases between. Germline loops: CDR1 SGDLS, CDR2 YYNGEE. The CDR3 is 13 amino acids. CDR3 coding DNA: TGTGCCAGCAGCGTAGGCAGGGGCGCTGAAGCTTTCTTT. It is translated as CASSVGRGAEAFF.

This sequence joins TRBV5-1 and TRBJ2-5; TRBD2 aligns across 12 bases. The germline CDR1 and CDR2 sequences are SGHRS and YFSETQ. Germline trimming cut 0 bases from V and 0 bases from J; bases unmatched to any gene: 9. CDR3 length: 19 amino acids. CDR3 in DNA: TGCGCCAGCAGCTTGGTAGCGGCTAGCGGGGGGGCGTACCAAGAGACCCAGTACTTC. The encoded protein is CASSLVAASGGAYQETQYF.

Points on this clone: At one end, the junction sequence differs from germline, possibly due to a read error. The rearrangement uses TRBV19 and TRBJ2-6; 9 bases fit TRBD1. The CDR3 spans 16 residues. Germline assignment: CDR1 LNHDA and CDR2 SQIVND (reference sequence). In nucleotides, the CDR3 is TGTGCCAGTAATATAACAGGGGGCTTTGGGGCCAACGTCCTGACTTTC. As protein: CASNITGGFGANVLTF. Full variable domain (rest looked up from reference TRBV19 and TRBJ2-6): DGGITQSPKYLFRKEGQNVTLSCEQNLNHDAMYWYRQDPGQGLRLIYYSQIVNDFQKGDIAEGYSVSREKKESFPLTVTSAQKNPTAFYLCASNITGGFGANVLTFGAGSRLTVL.

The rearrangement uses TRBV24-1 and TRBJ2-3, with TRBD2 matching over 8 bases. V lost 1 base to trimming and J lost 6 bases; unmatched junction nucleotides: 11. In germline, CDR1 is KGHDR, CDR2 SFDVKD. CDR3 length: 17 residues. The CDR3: CATSDFSSGGQGDTQYF. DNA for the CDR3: TGTGCCACCAGTGATTTTTCAAGCGGGGGCCAAGGGGATACGCAGTATTTT.

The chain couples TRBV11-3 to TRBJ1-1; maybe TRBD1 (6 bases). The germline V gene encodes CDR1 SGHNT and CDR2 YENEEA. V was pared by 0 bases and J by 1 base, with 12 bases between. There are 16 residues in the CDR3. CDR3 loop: CASSLDASTGNTEAFF. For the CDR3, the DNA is TGTGCCAGCAGCTTAGATGCATCGACAGGGAACACTGAAGCTTTCTTT.

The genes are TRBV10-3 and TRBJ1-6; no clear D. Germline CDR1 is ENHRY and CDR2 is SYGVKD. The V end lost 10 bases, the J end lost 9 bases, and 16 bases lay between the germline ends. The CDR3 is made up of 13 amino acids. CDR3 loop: CATAPGDGSPLHF. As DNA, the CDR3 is TGTGCCACCGCCCCCGGGGATGGTTCACCCCTCCACTTT.

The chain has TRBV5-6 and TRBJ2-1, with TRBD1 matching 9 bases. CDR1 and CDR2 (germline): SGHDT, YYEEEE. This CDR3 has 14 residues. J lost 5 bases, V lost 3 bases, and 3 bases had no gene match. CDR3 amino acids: CASSWRTGDNEQFF. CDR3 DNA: TGTGCCAGCAGCTGGCGGACAGGGGACAATGAGCAGTTCTTC.

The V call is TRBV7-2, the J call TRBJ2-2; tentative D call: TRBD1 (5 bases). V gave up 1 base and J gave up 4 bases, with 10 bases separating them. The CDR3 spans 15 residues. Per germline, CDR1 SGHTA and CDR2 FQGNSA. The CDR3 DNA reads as TGTGCCAGCAGCTTAGGGGCCGACAGCACCGGGGAGCTGTTTTTT. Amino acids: CASSLGADSTGELFF.

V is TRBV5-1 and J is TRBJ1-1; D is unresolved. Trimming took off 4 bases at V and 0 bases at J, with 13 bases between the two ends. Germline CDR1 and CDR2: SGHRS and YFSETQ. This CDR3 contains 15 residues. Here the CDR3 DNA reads TGCGCCAGCAGCGAAGTCGGTTCGATGAACACTGAAGCTTTCTTT. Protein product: CASSEVGSMNTEAFF.

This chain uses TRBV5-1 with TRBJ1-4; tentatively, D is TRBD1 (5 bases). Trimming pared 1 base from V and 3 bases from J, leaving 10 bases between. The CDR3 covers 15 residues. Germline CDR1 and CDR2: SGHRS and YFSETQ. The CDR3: CASSLLQGSNEKLFF. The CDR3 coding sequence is TGCGCCAGCAGCTTGCTCCAGGGCTCTAATGAAAAACTGTTTTTT.

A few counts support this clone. The CDR3 DNA reads TGTGCCAGCAGACCCGGGACAGGGTGGGACTATGGCTACACCTTC. Translation: CASRPGTGWDYGYTF. V is TRBV7-9 and J is TRBJ1-2; 9 nucleotides match TRBD1. V lost 6 bases, J lost 3 bases, and 8 bases stayed unmatched. CDR3 size: 15 residues. Per germline, CDR1 SEHNR and CDR2 FQNEAQ (reference sequence).

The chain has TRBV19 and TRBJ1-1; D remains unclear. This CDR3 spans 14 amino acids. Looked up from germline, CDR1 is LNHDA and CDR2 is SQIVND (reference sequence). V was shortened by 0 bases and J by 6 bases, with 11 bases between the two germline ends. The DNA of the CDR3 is TGTGCCAGTAGTATAGATTTTTCGCGCCCTGAAGCTTTCTTT. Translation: CASSIDFSRPEAFF.

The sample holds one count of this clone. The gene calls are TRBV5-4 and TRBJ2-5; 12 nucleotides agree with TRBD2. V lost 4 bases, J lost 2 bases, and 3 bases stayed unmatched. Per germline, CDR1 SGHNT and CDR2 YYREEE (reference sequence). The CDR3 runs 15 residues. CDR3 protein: CASSLTSGGQETQYF. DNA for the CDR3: TGTGCCAGCAGCCTTACTAGCGGGGGGCAAGAGACCCAGTACTTC.

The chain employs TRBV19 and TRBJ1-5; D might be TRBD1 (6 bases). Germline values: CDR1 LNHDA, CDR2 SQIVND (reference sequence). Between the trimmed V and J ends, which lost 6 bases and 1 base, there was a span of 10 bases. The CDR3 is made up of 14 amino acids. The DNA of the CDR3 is TGTGCCAGTAGACCCGGACAGAGCAATCAGCCCCAGCATTTT. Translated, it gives CASRPGQSNQPQHF.

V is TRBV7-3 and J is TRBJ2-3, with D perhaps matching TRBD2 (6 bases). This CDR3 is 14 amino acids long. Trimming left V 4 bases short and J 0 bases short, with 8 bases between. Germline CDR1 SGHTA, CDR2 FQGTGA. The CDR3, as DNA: TGTGCCAGCAGCTCTGGGACTAGCACAGATACGCAGTATTTT. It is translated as CASSSGTSTDTQYF.

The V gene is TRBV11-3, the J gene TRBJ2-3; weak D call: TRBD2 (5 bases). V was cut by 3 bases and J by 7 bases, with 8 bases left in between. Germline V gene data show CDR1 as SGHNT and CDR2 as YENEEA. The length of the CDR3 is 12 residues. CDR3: CASSLGSNTQYF. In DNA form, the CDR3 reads TGTGCCAGCAGCTTGGGGAGTAATACGCAGTATTTT.

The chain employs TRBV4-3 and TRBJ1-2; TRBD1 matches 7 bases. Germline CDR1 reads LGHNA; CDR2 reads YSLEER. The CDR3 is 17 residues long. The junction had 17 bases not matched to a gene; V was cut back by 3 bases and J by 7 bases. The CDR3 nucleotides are TGCGCCAGCAGCCAGTACTACAACCACAGGGGTGAGGGTGGCTACACCTTC. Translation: CASSQYYNHRGEGGYTF.